This entry concerns a single T cell receptor (beta chain). This clone was observed many times. Its antigen remains unidentified. Base qualities are not at hand, and no much larger clone is one base apart. Libraries were made using PCR. Sequencing took place on an Illumina HiSeq 4000. High-throughput sequencing was used to profile the TCR beta-chain CDR3 region of every patient. Processing in the source paper ran as follows. The researchers built a classifier to tell apart papillary thyroid cancer patients with distant metastasis, based on CDR3 differences among clinicopathological groups. To measure repertoire diversity the researchers used the Shannon index, while the Morisita-Horn index served to gauge how similar the tumor and blood repertoires were. TCRdb reworked the public reads: Q25 trimming with fastp, MiXCR clone assembly, productive beta chains retained. The V and J calls follow TCRdb's processing rather than the paper's. The sample table contains 35,000 to 45,000 clones; only one count was recorded for 3% to 3.5% of them. The ten most abundant clones make up approximately 10% of the sample.

Trimming costs V 1 base and J 1 base, and their ends lie 11 bases apart. Via the germline V gene, CDR1 is ENHRY and CDR2 SYGVKD. From the cysteine up to the phenylalanine, the CDR3 has a length of 16 residues. Only the CDR3 portion is preserved as DNA: 48 bases, with reading frame beginning at the first base. This sample is part of a study of metastatic and nonmetastatic thyroid tumors (dated by TCRdb to 2018 to 2021). For the wider study: For patients with malignant and with benign thyroid disease, the researchers compared repertoires between peripheral blood samples and tumor or nodule tissue samples.

No patient had received any treatment before thyroid surgery. Using T-cell receptor beta sequencing, the researchers looked back retrospectively at clinical samples from patients, gathered between the early 2010s and the late 2010s. Paper-wide results and their limitations: In both blood and tumor samples, malignant tumors were reported to have significantly higher TCR beta diversity than benign nodules.

The chain is made from TRBV10-3 and TRBJ1-5; confidence is insufficient to name the D gene. The clonotype was recovered from a female donor with papillary thyroid cancer or a benign thyroid nodule (not recorded which). Some clones in this sample may be carry-over from other donors' samples. The specimen was blood. CDR3 protein: CAISEWEEGSNQPQHF. The nucleotide sequence is given as TGTGCCATCAGTGAGTGGGAGGAGGGAAGCAATCAGCCCCAGCATTTT.